The present entry profiles one TCR beta chain with its context. Its cognate antigen is unknown. This record belongs to a study of cytomegalovirus exposure and HLA in healthy donors. The study's findings and limits: Sequencing probably produced one cluster of sequence variants that were highly shared. Earlier analysis found most TCR beta V segments productive about 87% or about 30% of the time.

Use of 60 Vbeta and 13 Jbeta primers characterized the PCR. Method: immunoSEQ multiplex PCR; TCRdb's copy keeps in-frame clones and lacks some. The data show around 200,000 clones, and the top ten clones hold roughly 1.2%. Germline values: CDR1 LNHDA, CDR2 SQIVND (reference sequence). CDR3 length: 17 residues. Trimming removed 0 bases from V and 3 bases from J; junction bases left unmatched: 7. The sample comprised PBMCs. This receptor was obtained from a girl aged 2 to 10 in good health and CMV-seropositive. This chain links TRBV19 with TRBJ2-7; TRBD2 agrees at 11 bases. The CDR3 nucleotides are TGTGCCAGTAGTATAGATCTGACTAGCGGGAATAACTACGAGCAGTACTTC. This gives the protein CASSIDLTSGNNYEQYF.